The 20 T cell receptor beta chains below were found in one sample sequenced in a study of OX40 agonist ivuxolimab in advanced cancers. Clones were read by immunoSEQ multiplex PCR, and TCRdb kept only the in-frame ones, dropping some. This sample yields tens of thousands of clones, of which 75% to 90% are seen a single time; nearly 0.7% belongs to the top ten. The material was CD4+ or CD8+ T cells sorted from blood, obtained in a trial of the OX40 agonist ivuxolimab. Every receptor here comes from an adult with an advanced solid tumor such as melanoma, head and neck, liver or kidney cancer.

The chain is built from TRBV4-2 and TRBJ1-1; 7 nucleotides agree with TRBD1. Germline V CDR1 and CDR2: LGHNA, YNFKEQ. This CDR3 is 15 amino acids long. V lost 1 base to trimming and J lost 1 base; unmatched junction nucleotides: 3. This CDR3 reads CASSQGQGTNTEAFF. The CDR3 DNA reads as TGTGCCAGCAGCCAAGGACAGGGAACGAACACTGAAGCTTTCTTT.

V gene TRBV6-5 combines with J gene TRBJ1-4; D not certain. V was cut by 2 bases and J by 8 bases, with 15 bases left in between. Germline V CDR1 and CDR2: MNHEY, SVGAGI. CDR3 length: 15 residues. The CDR3 sequence: CASSYAGAGPEKLFF. The CDR3 DNA reads TGTGCCAGCAGTTACGCTGGAGCCGGGCCCGAAAAACTGTTTTTT.

The chain carries TRBV2 and TRBJ1-4; 12 bases agree with TRBD1. V lost 8 bases and J lost 7; bases outside the gene matches: 14. CDR1 and CDR2 from the germline V gene are SNHLY and FYNNEI. The CDR3 runs 17 residues. CDR3: CASAPGQGAVGVEKLFF. The CDR3 DNA reads TGTGCCAGCGCGCCGGGACAGGGGGCTGTAGGGGTTGAAAAACTGTTTTTT.

This clone was detected only a few times. The chain carries TRBV2 and TRBJ1-3; D is uncertain. CDR1 is SNHLY, CDR2 FYNNEI, per germline. The CDR3 runs 15 residues. With 6 bases removed from V and 2 bases from J, the gap between germline ends came to 14 bases. The CDR3 loop is CASRLDSSTGNTIYF. The DNA for the CDR3 is TGTGCCAGCAGACTGGACTCATCAACTGGAAACACCATATATTTT. The variable domain in full, with the rest retrieved from reference TRBV2 and TRBJ1-3, is EPEVTQTPSHQVTQMGQEVILRCVPISNHLYFYWYRQILGQKVEFLVSFYNNEISEKSEIFDDQFSVERPDGSNFTLKIRSTKLEDSAMYFCASRLDSSTGNTIYFGEGSWLTVV.

CDR3 coding DNA: TGTGCCAGCAGCCCCGGGACAGCCCTAAACACTGAAGCTTTCTTT. This sequence encodes CASSPGTALNTEAFF. The chain recombines TRBV5-6 with TRBJ1-1; the match to TRBD1 covers 7 bases. Germline values: CDR1 SGHDT, CDR2 YYEEEE. The ends lost 4 bases at V and 2 bases at J; junction bases unmatched: 8. The CDR3 loop spans 15 amino acids.

The chain has TRBV5-1 and TRBJ2-7, with D tentatively TRBD1 (5 bases). V lost 2 bases, J lost 1 base, and 7 bases lay in between. The CDR3 length is 13 residues. The germline V gene encodes CDR1 SGHRS and CDR2 YFSETQ. DNA for the CDR3: TGCGCCAGCAGCTTTCAGGGTTCCTACGAGCAGTACTTC. This translates into CASSFQGSYEQYF.

The chain carries TRBV27 and TRBJ2-7, with D tentatively TRBD1 (6 bases). Per the germline V gene, CDR1 is MNHEY and CDR2 is SMNVEV (reference sequence). V lost 1 base to trimming and J lost 5 bases, with 15 bases between them. CDR3 length equals 15 residues. CDR3 protein: CASSLWSDTGNEQYF. The CDR3 nucleotides are TGTGCCAGCAGTTTATGGTCTGACACAGGGAACGAGCAGTACTTC.

This clone was counted a single time. This chain links TRBV11-3 with TRBJ1-5; D remains ambiguous. Germline lookup yields CDR1 SGHNT and CDR2 YENEEA. V lost 2 bases and J lost 2, with 10 bases in between. This CDR3 has 15 amino acids. The CDR3 loop reads CASSLQPWGNQPQHF. The CDR3 DNA reads as TGTGCCAGCAGCTTACAGCCGTGGGGCAATCAGCCCCAGCATTTT.

This clone was counted between two and nine times. The CDR3 DNA sequence: TGTGCCAGCAGCTTGGGTGGGACAGGGAGATCGTACTTC. Its translation: CASSLGGTGRSYF. V and J are TRBV5-6 and TRBJ2-7; 9 bases match TRBD1. Losses at the gene ends were 0 bases for V and 12 bases for J; bases not matched to a gene: 7. The CDR3 runs 13 residues. Germline CDR1 reads SGHDT; CDR2 reads YYEEEE.

This chain uses TRBV11-3 with TRBJ2-7; weak D call: TRBD1 (6 bases). The germline V gene has CDR1 SGHNT and CDR2 YENEEA. The CDR3 length is 19 residues. Trimming took off 4 bases at V and 4 bases at J, with 29 bases between the two ends. CDR3 DNA: TGTGCCAGCAGCTCCCAAACCGGACAGTCATGGTGGTATGGGTACGAGCAGTACTTC. It specifies CASSSQTGQSWWYGYEQYF.

This chain uses TRBV13 with TRBJ2-5, with 8 bases aligning to TRBD2. V shed 6 bases, J shed 4 bases, and the junction held 16 bases outside the gene matches. CDR3 length: 17 residues. In germline, CDR1 is PRHDT, CDR2 FYEKMQ (reference sequence). DNA for the CDR3: TGTGCCAGCAGTTACGCCTCCCTCGGGGGGGCCGTAGAGACCCAGTACTTC. Translation: CASSYASLGGAVETQYF.

The V gene is TRBV2, the J gene TRBJ2-3, with D perhaps TRBD1 or TRBD2 (6 bases each). CDR1 SNHLY and CDR2 FYNNEI come from the germline V gene. The CDR3 covers 18 residues. The ends were cut back, 6 bases at V and 0 bases at J, with 22 bases in the middle. The CDR3: CASSAVPGGAWSTDTQYF. The DNA for the CDR3 is TGTGCCAGCAGCGCAGTTCCCGGGGGCGCGTGGAGCACAGATACGCAGTATTTT.

The chain joins TRBV7-8 to TRBJ2-7; perhaps TRBD1 as D (5 bases). CDR1 and CDR2 from the germline V gene are SGHVS and FQNEAQ. With 4 bases removed from V and 9 bases from J, the gap between germline ends came to 13 bases. The CDR3 extends over 12 amino acids. CDR3 nucleotides: TGTGCCAGCAGCTCTCAGGGTTCAGGGCAGTACTTC. This translates into CASSSQGSGQYF.

J is TRBJ2-7 and V is TRBV6-1, with D perhaps being TRBD1 or TRBD2 (5 bases each). The CDR3 consists of 13 residues. The V end was cut by 5 bases, the J end by 0 bases, with 8 bases between. The V gene's germline CDR1 is MNHNS and CDR2 SASEGT. The CDR3 DNA follows: TGTGCCAGCAGTTCGGGACCCTCCTACGAGCAGTACTTC. Its translation: CASSSGPSYEQYF.

This chain uses TRBV2 with TRBJ2-7; 7 bases fit TRBD2. The CDR3 is 19 amino acids. Per germline, CDR1 SNHLY and CDR2 FYNNEI. After removal of 0 bases from V and 6 bases from J, the junction contained 20 bases not matched to a gene. The CDR3 coding sequence is TGTGCCAGCAGTGAAGCGCCACCGGGCGCGGGGGACGCTCGGGTCGAGCAGTACTTC. Its protein is CASSEAPPGAGDARVEQYF.

J is TRBJ1-1 and V is TRBV6-5; 7 nucleotides match TRBD1. Germline trimming cut 5 bases from V and 4 bases from J; bases unmatched to any gene: 7. Germline V gene lookup returns CDR1 MNHEY and CDR2 SVGAGI. The CDR3 extends over 14 amino acids. CDR3 residues: CASSTRTGRTEAFF. Here the CDR3 DNA reads TGTGCCAGCAGTACACGGACAGGCCGCACTGAAGCTTTCTTT.

This clone was seen a handful of times. V is TRBV25-1 and J is TRBJ1-6, with D unclear. Trimming removed 7 bases at V and 16 bases at J, with 20 bases between. The CDR3 spans 13 residues. Germline values: CDR1 MGHDK, CDR2 SYGVNS. CDR3 nucleotides: TGTGCCAGCACCCCATCCGGTGTAGAATCTCTCCACTTT. Translating gives CASTPSGVESLHF.

V and J are TRBV6-1 and TRBJ2-1; D remains unclear. CDR1 is MNHNS and CDR2 is SASEGT in the germline V gene. This CDR3 contains 11 residues. Between the trimmed V and J ends, which lost 2 bases and 6 bases, there was a span of 2 bases. The CDR3 loop reads CASSEINEQFF. As DNA, the CDR3 is TGTGCCAGCAGTGAAATCAATGAGCAGTTCTTC.

The chain uses TRBV14 and TRBJ2-5; D unclear. Germline V gene sequence: CDR1 SGHDN, CDR2 FVKESK. The CDR3 is 14 amino acids. Between the trimmed V and J ends, which lost 4 bases and 1 base, there was a span of 10 bases. CDR3 region: CASSRSPTQETQYF. The CDR3 DNA is TGTGCCAGCAGCCGGTCACCTACCCAAGAGACCCAGTACTTC.

V is TRBV11-2 and J is TRBJ2-7; possible D gene TRBD1, 6 bases. V lost 1 base and J 6 bases, leaving 16 bases between the germline ends. Germline V CDR1 and CDR2: SGHAT, FQNNGV. CDR3 size: 15 residues. The CDR3 nucleotides are TGTGCCAGCAGCTTAGCCAGGGGCCCCGGGTCCGAGCAGTACTTC. This codes for CASSLARGPGSEQYF.